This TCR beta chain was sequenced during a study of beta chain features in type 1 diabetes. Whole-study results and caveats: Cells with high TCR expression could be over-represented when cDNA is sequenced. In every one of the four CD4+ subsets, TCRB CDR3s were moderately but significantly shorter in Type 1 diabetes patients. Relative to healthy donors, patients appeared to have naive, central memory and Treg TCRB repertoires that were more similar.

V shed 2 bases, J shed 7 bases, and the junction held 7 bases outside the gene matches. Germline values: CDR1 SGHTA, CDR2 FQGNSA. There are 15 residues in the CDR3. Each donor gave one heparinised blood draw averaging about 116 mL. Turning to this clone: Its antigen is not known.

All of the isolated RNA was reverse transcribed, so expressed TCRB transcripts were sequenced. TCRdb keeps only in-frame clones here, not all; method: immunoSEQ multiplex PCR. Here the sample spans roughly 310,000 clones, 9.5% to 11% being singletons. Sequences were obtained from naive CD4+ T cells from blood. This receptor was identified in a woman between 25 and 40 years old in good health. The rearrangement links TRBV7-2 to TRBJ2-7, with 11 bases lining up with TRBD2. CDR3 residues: CASSLNSGRAQEQYF. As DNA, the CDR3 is TGTGCCAGCAGCTTAAATAGCGGGAGGGCCCAAGAGCAGTACTTC.